This TCR beta chain originates from a study of tumor and adjacent non-tumor tissue in lung cancer (dated by TCRdb to 2016 to 2019). As for the study more broadly: Of the cohort, some 12 patients had adenocarcinoma, 2 had squamous cell carcinoma and 1 had small cell lung cancer. The roughly 15 enrolled patients, of whom some 10 were men and 5 were women, were aged about 30 to 80 years and were diagnosed with TNM stage I to III disease. Sequencing produced more than 100,000,000 productive TCRbeta reads in total, an average of approximately 4.2 million reads per sample. The study compared bulk TCRbeta repertoires from lung tumor tissue and matched distant non-tumor lung tissue of approximately 14 lung cancer patients. Some 30 paired specimens, one tumor and one normal lung sample per patient, were profiled by TCRbeta CDR3 sequencing.

Bulk unsorted tissue served as the source for RNA extraction, and RNA quality was assessed using a NanoDrop ND-1000 and an Agilent 2100. Donors were newly diagnosed lung cancer patients admitted for thoracic surgery in China between August and November 2014, without prior chemotherapy. Anyone who had undergone radiotherapy or chemotherapy before, or who had another cancer at the same time, was left out of the study. Pieces of surgical tissue measuring roughly 1-2.1 cm3 were kept in RNAlater solution and stored at -80 degrees C until use. Study-wide conclusions, independent of this receptor: Because peripheral blood was not sequenced, blood TCRbeta repertoires in the lung cancer patients of the study were not examined. Neither the sequencing platform nor unique molecular identifiers are named or mentioned anywhere in the methods. Younger patients had significantly higher TCR diversity, and higher tumor TCR diversity was associated with shorter overall and disease-free survival. The top 100 clones made up a significantly larger cumulative share of the repertoire in normal lung than in tumor tissue. Tumor tissue showed significantly higher TCR diversity (inverse Simpson) than normal lung tissue, at around 450 vs 150 (P = 0.0075, Mann-Whitney U test). Only 15 or so patients were included in the cohort, and the need for larger samples and more detailed clinical data was noted by the authors.

In its sample, this clonotype was seen once. The specificity of this receptor is unknown. The junction and the germline gene differ at one end; a read error may be behind it. Receptor libraries were prepared by multiplex PCR. The instrument given in TCRdb is Illumina HiSeq 2500. TCRbeta libraries were constructed through three rounds of nested PCR with primers (Table S4) according to protocols adapted from ARM-PCR. Before sequencing, PCR products of 200-500 bp were cut from the gel and purified using the QIAquick gel extraction kit. The paper's data handling went like this. Trimmomatic was used to clean the reads, FLASH was used to merge the reads into complete CDR3 sequences, and MiTCR was used to assign the reads to V(D)J germline segments. Clonal diversity was computed as the inverse Simpson's index with VDJtools. In-frame sequences lacking a premature stop codon were counted as productive reads. The raw public reads went through TCRdb reprocessing: fastp at Q25, MiXCR clone calling, in-frame beta chains kept. All rows with the same CDR3 protein become a single entry with the most common DNA and genes. The V and J calls were not made by the authors but by TCRdb's processing. The sample has about 76,000 distinct CDR3 sequences on record, approximately 71% of them singletons. The top ten hold around 12% of the sample.

Sequencing was carried out using lung tumor tissue. This clonotype originated in a woman aged 70-85 years with non-small cell lung cancer.

The bases read TGTACCAGCAGCAGAGGACAGGGGGTCTCCACCGGGGAGCTGTTTTTT. Translated, this gives CTSSRGQGVSTGELFF. The V and J segments used are TRBV6-5 and TRBJ2-2, with 10 bases aligning to TRBD1. Measured from the cysteine to the phenylalanine, the CDR3 is 16 residues long. Just CDR3 DNA is preserved here, 48 bases in frame from base 1. For CDR1 and CDR2, the germline V gene lists MNHEY and SVGAGI.